These 3 T cell receptor beta chains came from one sample sequenced in a study of blood T cells in healthy people across ages. The second PCR ran about 6 to 11 cycles with a sample-barcoded 5' primer and J-beta primers. TCRdb re-called the 5' RACE reads through MiXCR, storing one row per CDR3 protein. The sample records 700,000 to 850,000 distinct CDR3 sequences, around 36% being singletons. What was sequenced was blood. The source of these receptors is a man between 18 and 29 years old in good health.

The gene calls are TRBV12-5 and TRBJ2-5, with D possibly being TRBD2 (6 bases). The V gene's germline CDR1 is LGHNT and CDR2 FRNRAP. This CDR3 comprises 15 residues. The V gene lost 5 bases and the J gene lost 2 bases, with 15 bases spanning the gap. The CDR3 sequence: CASGPTRVGQETQYF. The DNA for the CDR3 is TGTGCTAGTGGTCCGACTAGGGTGGGGCAAGAGACCCAGTACTTC.

Of note for this clonotype: A single base separates this from a much larger clone, so it may be a read error. V gene TRBV20-1 combines with J gene TRBJ2-3; possible D gene TRBD2, 6 bases. CDR3 length equals 17 residues. The germline V gene has CDR1 DFQATT and CDR2 SNEGSKA (reference sequence). The ends were cut back, 4 bases at V and 2 bases at J, with 22 bases in the middle. The CDR3 nucleotides are TGCAGTGCTAACCCGATGTCTAGCACGGGGGACACAGATACGCAGTATTTT. Encoded protein: CSANPMSSTGDTDTQYF.

This clonotype has just a few counts. This CDR3 reads CASSLATDDTEAFF. CDR3 nucleotides: TGTGCCAGCAGCTTAGCAACGGATGACACTGAAGCTTTCTTT. J is TRBJ1-1 and V is TRBV7-2; no firm D call. The germline V gene has CDR1 SGHTA and CDR2 FQGNSA. V was cut by 0 bases and J by 3 bases, with 8 bases left in between. CDR3 length: 14 amino acids. The whole variable domain, remainder taken from reference TRBV7-2 and TRBJ1-1, is GAGVSQSPSNKVTEKGKDVELRCDPISGHTALYWYRQSLGQGLEFLIYFQGNSAPDKSGLPSDRFSAERTGGSVSTLTIQRTQQEDSAVYLCASSLATDDTEAFFGQGTRLTVV.